Reported below is one T cell receptor beta chain. This clone was seen only once. It has no known antigen specificity. Nothing much larger sits one base from this clone, and base qualities are not available. This entry comes from a study of cytomegalovirus exposure and HLA in healthy donors (dated by TCRdb to 2016 to 2017). For context, the study as a whole: An earlier analysis of several hundred of the donors reported roughly 270 Gb of sequence data and 117 million unique TCR beta sequences from some 180 million T cells. Alongside the repertoire data, information on donor age, sex, ethnicity and CMV serostatus was compiled. Class I and class II HLA loci were covered by the typing at four-digit resolution. Four to six DR-DQ haplotypes were handled as single units for association and clustering, since linkage in the cohort was strong. Along with the approximately 620-subject first cohort, a separate validation cohort of around 110 different subjects was used. An earlier analysis of some 500 of the donors applied high-throughput TCR beta sequencing to assess whether each TCR beta V gene segment acted as functional or pseudogenic. Every repertoire in the discovery cohort had been generated on one and the same sequencing platform. Rather than using new phenotypic data, the later analysis identified candidate immune exposures from TCR beta sequences and from how often those sequences occurred across donors. The study aimed to test whether signatures of past pathogen exposure could be identified by cataloging public T cell receptors. Roughly 300 gigabases of sequencing data and 70 million to 95 million unique TCR sequences made up an early release that covered under 750 HLA-typed donors. A later analysis re-analyzed previously published TCR beta repertoires from 600 to 850 donors and added high-resolution HLA genotyping to study TCR occurrence patterns. Typing coverage varied by locus: about 620-640 donors for A, B, C, DRB1 and DQB1; 522 for DQA1; more than 600 for DPA1; approximately 490 for DPB1. The study combined high-throughput TCR immunosequencing, statistical association of individual TCRs with disease status, and machine learning to predict cytomegalovirus infection status. Of the 398 genotyped donors, around 81% fell in the genetic ancestry cluster associated with self-reported Caucasian donors. The study used immunosequencing to profile the T cell repertoires of about 670 subjects and linked those repertoires to cytomegalovirus serostatus. Among around 400 genotyped donors of the cohort, an average of around 220,000 unique TCR beta nucleotide sequences was sequenced per donor, of which about 18% were non-productive. Genome-wide SNP genotypes for about 55% of the 666 donors were used in a later genetic analysis, which treated that subset as a discovery cohort.

In total, 630 or so healthy bone marrow donors made up the cohort. At the time of sampling, every cohort member was nominally healthy, though immune exposures that went unrecorded were likely present. The donor tested CMV seronegative, placing the donor among the 300 to 450 seronegative members of the cohort. Each donor provided a peripheral blood sample, and peripheral blood mononuclear cells were used for TCR beta sequencing. The Qiagen DNeasy Blood Extraction Kit was used to extract genomic DNA from the blood cell samples. Receptor amplification or capture employed the immunoSEQ multiplex PCR assay. For the multiplex PCR, a mixture combining 60 forward primers for TCR Vbeta segments and 13 reverse primers for TCR Jbeta segments was used. The CDR3 region of rearranged TCR beta genes was amplified from genomic DNA by a multiplex PCR assay. On the Illumina HiSeq System, the amplified TCR beta libraries were sequenced as 87-base-pair reads. From the authors' description of their analysis: Across the 500 to 850 repertoires, a later analysis counted 60 million to 90 million unique TCR beta chains, some 11 million of which were shared by at least two donors. Raw reads were error-corrected and collapsed into unique sequences by a nearest-neighbor algorithm in which closely related sequences were merged to remove PCR and sequencing errors. V, D and J gene segments were assigned by aligning CDR3 sequences to IMGT reference sequences. For a sequence to be retained, at least a six-nucleotide match to both a V gene segment and a J gene segment was required. A rearrangement was called productive if the CDR3 had no stop codons and remained in frame with V and J, and every other rearrangement was called non-productive. Following IMGT convention, CDR3 was defined as the stretch from the second conserved V-encoded cysteine up to the conserved J-encoded phenylalanine. Sequences without an unambiguous match to a single V gene segment were excluded from the earlier analysis of 450 to 650 of the donors. In an earlier analysis of 587 of the donors, V segments were called functional above 56.7% productive rearrangements and were called segregating when the between-donor standard deviation exceeded 5%. To diagnose cytomegalovirus status from the catalog of TCR beta chain sequences, a statistical classification framework was built. V and J gene assignment, in a later analysis, came from comparing TCR nucleotide sequences with IMGT/GENE-DB human TR gene sequences. A later analysis assigned CDR3 sequences and most-parsimonious VDJ recombination scenarios with the TCRdist pipeline. In a later analysis, every TCR beta chain was defined by the combination of its CDR3 amino acid sequence and its V-gene family, and reads without a unique V-gene family were dropped. In a later analysis, fewer than 600 highly shared, low-generation-probability nucleotide sequences were removed to address suspected cross-contamination and a sequencing artifact. For each public chain, a later analysis derived a clonal expansion index from normalized ranks of inferred template counts within each repertoire. In a later analysis, generation probabilities were computed using a VDJ recombination model fitted to out-of-frame rearrangements, and the results were checked against IGoR. A later analysis scored TCR-TCR, TCR-HLA and TCR-CMV co-occurrence with hypergeometric tests, applying a repertoire-size bias correction to TCR pairs. In a later analysis, false discovery rates were estimated by permuting HLA or CMV assignments 20 times. In a later analysis, co-occurring TCRs were grouped using DBSCAN, with TCRdist sequence similarity added in when clustering inside HLA-allele-positive subsets. Repertoires with fewer than 30,000 or more than 120,000 public chains, plus five repertoires with anomalous nucleotide sharing, were excluded from co-occurrence clustering. TCRdb took this table from immuneACCESS and kept in-frame rearrangements with V and J called. Such tables lack part of the clones; where checked against another copy, unresolved V genes explain under half of the gap, and the rest is unexplained. V, J and clone size are taken as reported in that table, and D and trimming were inferred from the DNA itself. This sample has more than 110,000 clones in its table, and 70% to 80% of those were observed once. The ten biggest clones cover more than 4.5% of the sample.

Broader findings and caveats from the paper: This cohort had only TCR beta chains sequenced, and the lack of alpha or paired-chain data limited which features could be detected. Broadly in line with IMGT annotations, most TCR beta V segments showed up in productive rearrangements about 87% or about 30% of the time in an earlier analysis of around 600 of the donors. Most CMV-associated TCR beta chains appeared to be HLA-restricted in a later analysis, and the HLA associations seemed to be driven largely by CMV exposure. A total of 150 to 200 TCR beta chains were listed by the study as associated with cytomegalovirus. In a later genetic analysis, fewer N-insertions in productive TCRs were reported among donors in an Asian-associated ancestry cluster than the roughly 700-donor mean. According to the authors, the approach could potentially be generalized to other disease states and immunological phenotypes. Cytomegalovirus status was reported to be diagnosed by the classifier with high specificity and sensitivity in both the original and validation cohorts. In a later analysis, HLA-associated TCR beta chains were found to be more clonally expanded and to have lower generation probabilities than equally common non-associated chains. The sequencing pipeline was judged likely to have produced a cluster of highly shared sequence variants as a technical artifact. For the cohort, immune exposure information was limited to CMV serostatus. Because HLA typing was unavailable for some donors at each locus, only the typed subset was used in association tests. Linkage disequilibrium might explain the correlated functional status among segregating V segments, but an unknown experimental factor could not be excluded. In a later analysis, TCR association rates were found to vary across HLA loci, with the most associated TCRs seen for DRB1 alleles and the fewest for HLA-C alleles. According to a later analysis, parvovirus B19, influenza, CMV and Epstein-Barr virus appeared linked to several top co-occurrence clusters. Some IMGT-functional V segments, including TRBV6-2 and TRBV6-3, could not be told apart with the 87-base-pair reads, so those segments were excluded. A later analysis associated around 16,000 TCR beta sequences with specific HLA alleles at a false discovery rate of 0.05. The earlier analysis of some 540 of the donors excluded 15 to 20 rarely observed V segments, including chromosome 9 orphons, because counts were too low. While some public TCRs were present in many individuals, most TCR sequences turned up only very rarely across donors. Presence/absence analyses assumed roughly uniform sequencing depth across donors, an assumption that may not hold. Assigning TCR associations to individual alleles was difficult when HLA alleles, especially DR and DQ, strongly co-occurred. V-gene and J-gene trimming of TCR beta chains was associated with a missense DCLRE1C variant in a later genetic analysis, and the association was replicated in an independent cohort. A few of the identified cytomegalovirus-associated TCR beta chains were confirmed in vitro to be specific for cytomegalovirus antigens. A further reported finding was that TCR beta sequences accurately predicted the HLA-A and HLA-B alleles for most subjects in the first cohort.

Taken from the germline V gene, the CDR1 and CDR2 loops are SGHTA and FQGNSA. Including cysteine and phenylalanine, the CDR3 has 13 amino acids. Of all the DNA, just the CDR3 is kept, 39 bases in frame from base 1. Between the V and J ends, shortened by 0 bases and 7 bases respectively, the junction contains 7 bases. The sequence links TRBV7-2 to TRBJ2-1; no D gene call is confident. Sequencing was done on a sample of PBMCs. The TCR was taken from a woman aged 50 to 60 in good health and CMV-seronegative. The CDR3 loop reads CASSLAGGNEQFF. The DNA is TGTGCCAGCAGCTTAGCTGGCGGAAATGAGCAGTTCTTC.